The sequence of this T cell receptor beta chain was determined in a study of follicular helper T cells after annual influenza vaccination. J was trimmed by 2 bases and V by 6 bases; bases with no gene match: 6. Germline V gene sequence: CDR1 LNHDA, CDR2 SQIVND (reference sequence). The CDR3 totals 15 residues. Comment on this clone: Its antigen is unknown.

Sequenced by immunoSEQ multiplex PCR; TCRdb stores in-frame clones only, minus some. The sample includes some 15,000 clones, roughly 83% of them seen just once. As for time point: 2014-2015 season, 7 days after vaccination. Sorted cTfh were non-naive CD4+CXCR5+PD-1+, either ICOS+CD38+ or ICOS-CD38-. Study-level points and caveats: ICOS-CD38- cTfh most often held earlier Day 7 ICOS+CD38+ clones. Each annual vaccination recalled recurring oligoclonal ICOS+CD38+ cTfh clonotypes.

The chain employs TRBV19 and TRBJ2-3, with 9 bases matching TRBD1. The sequencing used CXCR5+ CD38- circulating T follicular helper cells from blood, collected 7 days after influenza vaccination. Subset in this sample: circulating Tfh, non-naive CD4+CXCR5+PD-1+ (ICOS+CD38+ or ICOS-CD38-). The sequence was collected from an adult who received the influenza vaccine. The CDR3 here is CASRAGQGITDTQYF. The CDR3, as DNA: TGTGCCAGTAGGGCAGGACAGGGGATCACAGATACGCAGTATTTT.